Below, 14 T cell receptor beta chains from the same sample are listed, as sequenced in a study of response to subunit inactivated influenza vaccine. TCRdb analysed the RT-PCR reads with MiXCR anew, one entry per CDR3 protein. The sample has over 800,000 distinct CDR3 sequences; 21% are singletons. The source was PBMCs from blood, collected about 5 days after vaccination. The source is a man aged 50 to 60 who received an inactivated influenza vaccine.

As for this clonotype: A much more abundant neighbour one base away suggests this may be a read error. The chain recombines TRBV24-1 with TRBJ1-2; no definite D call. CDR3 length: 11 residues. Germline-derived CDR1 and CDR2 are KGHDR and SFDVKD. V lost 4 bases and J 3 bases, leaving 2 bases between the germline ends. CDR3 protein: CATSDHYGYTF. For the CDR3, the DNA is TGTGCCACCAGTGACCACTATGGCTACACCTTC.

This clonotype came up a few times. This chain joins TRBV5-1 and TRBJ2-7; 9 nucleotides agree with TRBD1. Germline CDR1 and CDR2: SGHRS and YFSETQ. The CDR3 totals 13 residues. After removal of 4 bases from V and 6 bases from J, the junction contained 5 bases not matched to a gene. The CDR3 protein is CASSEGQGGEQYF. The CDR3 DNA follows: TGCGCCAGCAGCGAGGGACAGGGAGGCGAGCAGTACTTC.

The chain employs TRBV5-6 and TRBJ2-5; D tentatively reads TRBD1 or TRBD2 (5 bases each). The germline V gene encodes CDR1 SGHDT and CDR2 YYEEEE. V gave up 1 base and J gave up 2 bases, with 12 bases separating them. This CDR3 spans 15 amino acids. Here the CDR3 DNA reads TGTGCCAGCAGCTTGAGCACCGGGGCACAAGAGACCCAGTACTTC. The encoded protein is CASSLSTGAQETQYF.

This clonotype showed up just a few times. This chain connects TRBV20-1 to TRBJ2-1; 8 nucleotides align to TRBD1. This CDR3 is built from 14 residues. Losses at the gene ends were 3 bases for V and 9 bases for J; bases not matched to a gene: 10. Germline-derived CDR1 and CDR2 are DFQATT and SNEGSKA (reference sequence). The DNA of the CDR3 is TGCAGTGCTAGTCAGGCCAGGGGGCGAGTTGAGCAGTTCTTC. It yields the protein CSASQARGRVEQFF.

This chain joins TRBV28 and TRBJ2-2; 9 bases line up with TRBD2. The ends lost 4 bases at V and 7 bases at J; junction bases unmatched: 7. This CDR3 is 15 amino acids long. In germline, CDR1 is MDHEN, CDR2 SYDVKM. The CDR3 coding sequence is TGTGCCAGCAGTTCCGGCGGGAGGGTAGGCGGGGAGCTGTTTTTT. Its translation is CASSSGGRVGGELFF.

Only a few counts were recorded for this clonotype. The chain joins TRBV4-3 to TRBJ2-7; TRBD2 is a possible D gene (6 bases). The germline V gene has CDR1 LGHNA and CDR2 YSLEER. Trimming cost V 0 bases and J 1 base, with 13 bases left between them. This CDR3 comprises 16 residues. CDR3 DNA: TGCGCCAGCAGCCAAGATTTGGCGGGGCGTTCCTACGAGCAGTACTTC. Its translation: CASSQDLAGRSYEQYF.

This clonotype has just a few counts. The chain is built from TRBV14 and TRBJ1-4, with a tentative D call TRBD1 (6 bases). Between the trimmed V and J ends, which lost 0 bases and 3 bases, there was a span of 14 bases. CDR1 SGHDN and CDR2 FVKESK come from the germline V gene. This CDR3 spans 17 amino acids. The CDR3 nucleotides are TGTGCCAGCAGCCAAGAATTTCTGGCAGGGGCTAATGAAAAACTGTTTTTT. Its translation: CASSQEFLAGANEKLFF.

This clonotype was picked up one time. This chain joins TRBV11-2 and TRBJ2-7, with 8 bases aligning to TRBD1. Germline V gene data show CDR1 as SGHAT and CDR2 as FQNNGV. V shed 5 bases, J shed 2 bases, and the junction held 11 bases outside the gene matches. This CDR3 has 16 residues. The CDR3 sequence is CASSHIRDRPTYEQYF. CDR3 nucleotides: TGTGCCAGCAGCCATATCCGGGACAGGCCTACCTACGAGCAGTACTTC.

This clonotype was picked up a small number of times. The chain couples TRBV9 to TRBJ2-1; the D gene is possibly TRBD2 (7 bases). Germline values: CDR1 SGDLS, CDR2 YYNGEE. There are 18 residues in the CDR3. The germline V and J ends were trimmed by 0 bases and 1 base, with 17 bases remaining between them. The chain's CDR3 is CASSVATGGGSSYNEQFF. The CDR3 region has the DNA TGTGCCAGCAGCGTAGCTACGGGGGGCGGGAGTTCCTACAATGAGCAGTTCTTC.

Remarks on this clonotype: A read error may produce the germline difference seen at one junction end. The V call is TRBV10-3, the J call TRBJ2-3; D is unresolved. Germline V gives CDR1 ENHRY, CDR2 SYGVKD. CDR3 length: 12 amino acids. DNA for the CDR3: TGTGCCATCAGTGGAGATGGGGATATGCAGTATTTT. Translated, it gives CAISGDGDMQYF.

This clonotype was found a few times. The rearrangement uses TRBV29-1 and TRBJ2-3; D ambiguous. In germline, CDR1 is SQVTM, CDR2 ANQGSEA. Between the trimmed V and J ends, which lost 4 bases and 4 bases, there was a span of 9 bases. The CDR3 loop spans 12 amino acids. This chain's CDR3 is CSVGSSPDTQYF. DNA for the CDR3: TGCAGCGTTGGGAGTAGTCCAGATACGCAGTATTTT.

This clonotype has a handful of counts. V usage is TRBV9 and J usage is TRBJ2-7; 10 positions match TRBD2. Losses at the gene ends were 3 bases for V and 3 bases for J; bases not matched to a gene: 6. Germline-derived CDR1 and CDR2 are SGDLS and YYNGEE. The CDR3 is made up of 15 amino acids. The CDR3 region has the DNA TGTGCCAGCAGCGCTGCCGGGACTAGCGACTACGAGCAGTACTTC. As protein: CASSAAGTSDYEQYF.

This clonotype occurred a few times. This sequence joins TRBV15 and TRBJ2-2; D ambiguous. This CDR3 comprises 15 residues. The germline V gene has CDR1 LNHNV and CDR2 YYDKDF (reference sequence). Trimming took off 1 base at V and 1 base at J, with 7 bases between the two ends. This CDR3 is CATSRAAGNTGELFF. Here the CDR3 DNA reads TGTGCCACCAGCAGAGCCGCAGGGAACACCGGGGAGCTGTTTTTT.

The V and J genes are TRBV7-2 and TRBJ2-1; D possibly corresponds to TRBD1 (7 bases). Germline CDR1 reads SGHTA; CDR2 reads FQGNSA. Trimming removed 1 base from V and 6 bases from J, with 16 bases in between. The CDR3 consists of 16 residues. The CDR3 nucleotides are TGTGCCAGCAGCTTAGTCTCCAGGGGGGTCGGCAATGAGCAGTTCTTC. Residues: CASSLVSRGVGNEQFF. Drawing the rest from reference TRBV7-2 and TRBJ2-1, the complete variable domain is GAGVSQSPSNKVTEKGKDVELRCDPISGHTALYWYRQSLGQGLEFLIYFQGNSAPDKSGLPSDRFSAERTGGSVSTLTIQRTQQEDSAVYLCASSLVSRGVGNEQFFGPGTRLTVL.